This entry lists 32 T cell receptor beta chains sequenced from one sample in a study of identifying expanded T cells in peripheral blood. Only in-frame clones appear in the TCRdb table, and some are missing; sequencing was by immunoSEQ multiplex PCR. This table holds about 85,000 clones, roughly 91% found once. The sample consisted of blood. The source of these receptors is a person aged 18 to 70 in good health.

This clone was recorded once. This chain uses TRBV15 with TRBJ1-1, with D possibly being TRBD1 (5 bases). Germline loops: CDR1 LNHNV, CDR2 YYDKDF (reference sequence). V lost 2 bases and J 0 bases, leaving 19 bases between the germline ends. There are 18 residues in the CDR3. The DNA of the CDR3 is TGTGCCACCAGCAGATTCACTTCCAGGGCCACCCTGAACACTGAAGCTTTCTTT. The encoded protein is CATSRFTSRATLNTEAFF.

This clone qualifies as medium-sized. The sample carries other DNA sequences with the same CDR3. The gene calls are TRBV4-3 and TRBJ2-6, with D possibly being TRBD1 (6 bases). CDR3 size: 16 residues. The V gene's germline CDR1 is LGHNA and CDR2 YSLEER. V shed 0 bases and J shed 3 bases, with 9 bases lying between them. In DNA, the CDR3 is TGCGCCAGCAGCCAAGATGGGGGCGGTGGGGCCAACGTCCTGACTTTC. Its protein product is CASSQDGGGGANVLTF.

The gene calls are TRBV18 and TRBJ2-3; TRBD2 matches 11 bases. V lost 3 bases, J lost 3 bases, and 11 bases stayed unmatched. Germline V gene lookup returns CDR1 KGHSH and CDR2 LQKENI. The CDR3 contains 18 residues. The CDR3 coding sequence is TGTGCCAGCTCACCCCTGGAGCTAGCGGGGGGCTGGACAGATACGCAGTATTTT. It yields the protein CASSPLELAGGWTDTQYF.

This chain links TRBV27 with TRBJ1-6; D unresolved. V was pared by 3 bases and J by 8 bases, with 8 bases between. Germline-derived CDR1 and CDR2 are MNHEY and SMNVEV (reference sequence). The CDR3 is 13 residues long. CDR3 residues: CASSFWRYSPLHF. The CDR3, as DNA: TGTGCCAGCAGTTTTTGGAGGTATTCACCCCTCCACTTT.

V gene TRBV11-1 combines with J gene TRBJ2-7, with 9 bases matching TRBD1. This CDR3 spans 12 amino acids. Per germline, CDR1 SGHAT and CDR2 FQDESV (reference sequence). Trimming at V came to 4 bases and at J to 10 bases, leaving 5 bases not matched to a gene. As DNA, the CDR3 is TGTGCCAGCAGCTGGGGACAGGGACTTCAGTACTTC. Translation: CASSWGQGLQYF.

V gene TRBV4-2 combines with J gene TRBJ1-1; 8 positions match TRBD1. There are 15 residues in the CDR3. J gave up 5 bases and V 2 bases, and 7 bases lay outside the gene matches. From germline, CDR1 is LGHNA and CDR2 YNFKEQ. CDR3 sequence reads: CASSQLQGARTEAFF. CDR3 sequence (DNA): TGTGCCAGCAGCCAACTGCAGGGGGCGAGGACTGAAGCTTTCTTT.

The chain has TRBV7-2 and TRBJ1-6, with no clear D. The V and J ends lost 1 base and 0 bases respectively, with 13 bases between them. CDR3 length: 18 residues. Germline CDR1 reads SGHTA; CDR2 reads FQGNSA. DNA for the CDR3: TGTGCCAGCAGCTTAGGGAGCCCGGCCAGCTCCTATAATTCACCCCTCCACTTT. Protein sequence: CASSLGSPASSYNSPLHF.

CDR3 residues: CASSFTGDGGYTF. Here the CDR3 DNA reads TGTGCCAGCAGTTTCACAGGGGATGGTGGCTACACCTTC. The rearrangement joins TRBV27 to TRBJ1-2; 7 bases match TRBD1. V was clipped by 3 bases and J by 7 bases; unmatched bases: 5. The CDR3 loop spans 13 amino acids. Germline loops: CDR1 MNHEY, CDR2 SMNVEV (reference sequence).

Here the CDR3 DNA reads TGTGCCATCACCGACATGGTGACAGGCTCCTATGGCTACACCTTC. Protein product: CAITDMVTGSYGYTF. V usage is TRBV10-3 and J usage is TRBJ1-2, with D possibly being TRBD1 (6 bases). This CDR3 region has 15 residues. V lost 7 bases and J 4 bases, leaving 19 bases between the germline ends. Germline V gives CDR1 ENHRY, CDR2 SYGVKD.

V is TRBV4-3 and J is TRBJ1-4, with unresolved D. The V and J ends lost 1 base and 7 bases respectively, with 7 bases between them. The CDR3 runs 13 residues. Germline V gene data show CDR1 as LGHNA and CDR2 as YSLEER. CDR3 DNA sequence: TGCGCCAGCAGCCAAGTTTTGGGTGAAAAACTGTTTTTT. This encodes CASSQVLGEKLFF.

The V and J genes are TRBV5-5 and TRBJ2-7; D not certain. Trimming shortened V by 1 base and J by 1 base, and 12 bases separated the two germline ends. Germline loops: CDR1 SGHKS, CDR2 YYEKEE (reference sequence). This CDR3 has 15 amino acids. The CDR3 DNA reads as TGTGCCAGCAGCTTGTTTATAGCAGTTTCCTACGAGCAGTACTTC. Protein product: CASSLFIAVSYEQYF.

The chain joins TRBV18 to TRBJ1-1; D is perhaps TRBD1 (5 bases). Germline V CDR1 and CDR2: KGHSH, LQKENI. The CDR3 has 16 amino acids. Trimming stripped 0 bases from V and 4 bases from J, with 15 bases between. The CDR3 is CASSPPSRAVSTEAFF. Written as DNA, the CDR3 is TGTGCCAGCTCACCACCCAGCAGGGCAGTAAGCACTGAAGCTTTCTTT.

The chain joins TRBV29-1 to TRBJ2-4, with 8 nucleotides matching TRBD2. CDR3 length: 11 amino acids. Trimming removed 6 bases from V and 8 bases from J; junction bases left unmatched: 3. The germline CDR1 and CDR2 sequences are SQVTM and ANQGSEA. In DNA, the CDR3 is TGCAGCGTGGGGCGGGGGGACATTCAGTACTTC. This encodes CSVGRGDIQYF. Using reference TRBV29-1 and TRBJ2-4 for the parts outside the CDR3, the full variable domain is SAVISQKPSRDICQRGTSLTIQCQVDSQVTMMFWYRQQPGQSLTLIATANQGSEATYESGFVIDKFPISRPNLTFSTLTVSNMSPEDSSIYLCSVGRGDIQYFGAGTRLSVL.

The chain links TRBV9 to TRBJ2-1, with 8 bases lining up with TRBD2. V lost 3 bases, J lost 9 bases, and 8 bases stayed unmatched. The CDR3 covers 14 residues. Germline V gives CDR1 SGDLS, CDR2 YYNGEE. CDR3 nucleotide sequence: TGTGCCAGCAGCGGCGGTCGGGAGGGCGGTGAGCAGTTCTTC. Translating gives CASSGGREGGEQFF.

V is TRBV7-9 and J is TRBJ2-2; D might be TRBD1 (5 bases). Trimming took 5 bases from V and 6 from J, leaving 13 bases between them. The germline CDR1 and CDR2 sequences are SEHNR and FQNEAQ (reference sequence). This CDR3 is built from 14 residues. This CDR3 reads CASSGQGWAGELFF. The CDR3 DNA sequence: TGTGCCAGCAGCGGCCAGGGTTGGGCCGGGGAGCTGTTTTTT.

This chain links TRBV6-6 with TRBJ2-7; D unclear. The CDR3 contains 12 residues. Germline CDR1 reads MNHNY; CDR2 reads SVGAGI (reference sequence). Trimming stripped 6 bases from V and 4 bases from J, with 10 bases between. The CDR3 sequence: CASSPLDYEQYF. CDR3 bases: TGTGCCAGCAGCCCTCTAGATTACGAGCAGTACTTC.

The chain combines TRBV4-3 with TRBJ2-6; D is perhaps TRBD1 (5 bases). The germline V and J ends were trimmed by 0 bases and 4 bases, with 19 bases remaining between them. Germline CDR1 and CDR2: LGHNA and YSLEER. The CDR3 contains 19 residues. In DNA, the CDR3 is TGCGCCAGCAGCCAAGATACAGGAAGATACTCTGACGGGGCCAACGTCCTGACTTTC. This sequence encodes CASSQDTGRYSDGANVLTF.

The gene calls are TRBV25-1 and TRBJ1-2, with TRBD1 matching over 10 bases. The ends lost 4 bases at V and 8 bases at J; junction bases unmatched: 4. The CDR3 has 13 amino acids. CDR1 is MGHDK, CDR2 SYGVNS, per germline. The CDR3 protein is CASSGRGQGGYTF. The CDR3 bases are TGTGCCAGCAGTGGTAGGGGACAGGGGGGCTACACCTTC.

The V and J genes are TRBV19 and TRBJ1-1, with 12 bases that match TRBD1. This CDR3 is built from 15 residues. The junction had 1 base not matched to a gene; V was cut back by 3 bases and J by 2 bases. In germline, CDR1 is LNHDA, CDR2 SQIVND (reference sequence). CDR3 nucleotides: TGTGCCAGTAGTATCGGGACAGGGGGCAACACTGAAGCTTTCTTT. This sequence encodes CASSIGTGGNTEAFF.

In DNA form, the CDR3 reads TGTGCCATCAGTGAAAAAGGGAATGAGCAGTTCTTC. Its translation: CAISEKGNEQFF. The chain recombines TRBV10-3 with TRBJ2-1, with D unresolved. This CDR3 comprises 12 residues. Trimming removed 3 bases from V and 7 bases from J, with 7 bases in between. The germline CDR1 and CDR2 sequences are ENHRY and SYGVKD.

The V gene is TRBV4-3, the J gene TRBJ1-2, with 9 bases aligning to TRBD1. CDR3 length: 15 amino acids. V shed 1 base and J 7 bases; nucleotides not matched to a gene: 7. CDR1 is LGHNA and CDR2 is YSLEER in the germline V gene. CDR3 amino acids: CASSQGTQGARGYTF. DNA for the CDR3: TGCGCCAGCAGCCAAGGAACACAGGGGGCGCGTGGCTACACCTTC.

The CDR3: CASSSGQGIVGYTF. The CDR3 region has the DNA TGTGCCAGCAGCTCTGGACAGGGTATTGTTGGCTACACCTTC. The rearrangement links TRBV13 to TRBJ1-2, with 8 bases matching TRBD1. The CDR3 is made up of 14 amino acids. The V and J ends lost 4 bases and 7 bases, in that order; junction bases with no gene match: 8. Germline CDR1 PRHDT, CDR2 FYEKMQ (reference sequence).

This clone was observed once. The V call is TRBV11-2, the J call TRBJ1-3, with D unresolved. This CDR3 is built from 15 residues. Germline values: CDR1 SGHAT, CDR2 FQNNGV. V shed 6 bases and J shed 0 bases, with 12 bases lying between them. In DNA, the CDR3 is TGTGCCAGCAGGCCCGACACGAGCTCTGGAAACACCATATATTTT. Translated: CASRPDTSSGNTIYF.

The CDR3 region has the DNA TGTGCCACCAGCAGAGATGGGACGCGGGGGGGCTCCTACAATGAGCAGTTCTTC. Its translation: CATSRDGTRGGSYNEQFF. The rearrangement joins TRBV15 to TRBJ2-1; 9 bases agree with TRBD2. Germline CDR1 LNHNV, CDR2 YYDKDF (reference sequence). The CDR3 totals 18 residues. With 0 bases clipped from V and 0 bases from J, the junction kept 6 bases outside the gene matches.

The chain carries TRBV28 and TRBJ1-6; D gene uncertain. The CDR3 consists of 12 residues. Per the germline V gene, CDR1 is MDHEN and CDR2 is SYDVKM. V was trimmed by 3 bases and J by 10 bases, leaving 7 bases between them. The CDR3 here is CASSFGYSPLHF. For the CDR3, the DNA is TGTGCCAGCAGTTTTGGTTACTCACCCCTCCACTTT.

This chain joins TRBV7-2 and TRBJ2-5; 10 nucleotides align to TRBD1. Germline CDR1 reads SGHTA; CDR2 reads FQGNSA. This CDR3 has 15 residues. V was pared by 4 bases and J by 5 bases, with 7 bases of the junction left unmatched. The chain's CDR3 is CASSWGQGRRETQYF. CDR3 in DNA: TGTGCCAGCAGCTGGGGACAGGGGAGGAGGGAGACCCAGTACTTC. Filled out from reference TRBV7-2 and TRBJ2-5, the complete variable domain reads GAGVSQSPSNKVTEKGKDVELRCDPISGHTALYWYRQSLGQGLEFLIYFQGNSAPDKSGLPSDRFSAERTGGSVSTLTIQRTQQEDSAVYLCASSWGQGRRETQYFGPGTRLLVL.

The CDR3 DNA sequence: TGTGCCAGCAGTTTCGGAGGGTATGGCTACACCTTC. Its protein is CASSFGGYGYTF. V gene TRBV27 combines with J gene TRBJ1-2; D unclear. The CDR3 loop spans 12 amino acids. Germline CDR1 is MNHEY and CDR2 is SMNVEV (reference sequence). The V and J ends lost 3 bases and 5 bases respectively, with 7 bases between them.

The DNA of the CDR3 is TGTGCCAGCAGGGGGGACCGGTCTTCTATAACACCCTCCCAAGAGACCCAGTACTTC. Encoded protein: CASRGDRSSITPSQETQYF. V gene TRBV7-8 combines with J gene TRBJ2-5, with D perhaps TRBD1 or TRBD2 (5 bases each). V gave up 6 bases and J gave up 1 base, with 27 bases separating them. The CDR3 loop spans 19 amino acids. Germline V gives CDR1 SGHVS, CDR2 FQNEAQ.

V usage is TRBV5-1 and J usage is TRBJ1-4, with 7 nucleotides matching TRBD1. Germline values: CDR1 SGHRS, CDR2 YFSETQ. V lost 2 bases, J lost 0 bases, and 4 bases stayed unmatched. The length of the CDR3 is 16 residues. For the CDR3, the DNA is TGCGCCAGCAGCTTACAGGGGACAGCAACTAATGAAAAACTGTTTTTT. Translation gives CASSLQGTATNEKLFF.

The CDR3 spells CASSEGQNYGYTF. In DNA form, the CDR3 reads TGTGCCAGCAGTGAAGGGCAGAACTATGGCTACACCTTC. The rearrangement links TRBV2 to TRBJ1-2, with no clear D. This CDR3 region has 13 residues. Deletions cut 1 base from V and 2 bases from J, with 5 bases between. The germline V gene has CDR1 SNHLY and CDR2 FYNNEI.

The rearrangement joins TRBV9 to TRBJ2-3, with D unclear. The germline V gene has CDR1 SGDLS and CDR2 YYNGEE. V was pared by 0 bases and J by 5 bases, with 4 bases between. The CDR3 has 12 residues. The CDR3 loop is CASSVERDTQYF. CDR3 nucleotide sequence: TGTGCCAGCAGCGTAGAACGAGATACGCAGTATTTT.

The chain carries TRBV6-5 and TRBJ2-1; TRBD2 aligns across 7 bases. The germline CDR1 and CDR2 sequences are MNHEY and SVGAGI. The trim removed 7 bases at V and 8 bases at J, leaving 14 bases unmatched. CDR3 length equals 15 residues. In DNA, the CDR3 is TGTGCCAGCATCCCCTGGGGAGGGACCTTGGATGAGCAGTTCTTC. Its protein product is CASIPWGGTLDEQFF.